The 13 T cell receptor beta chains below come from one sample, sequenced in a study of beta chain features in type 1 diabetes. Study-wide results and caveats: TCRB CDR3 length was moderately but significantly reduced in all four CD4+ subsets of Type 1 diabetes patients.

Their recognized antigens are unknown. Every isolated RNA sample was fully reverse transcribed, so sequencing captured expressed TCRB transcripts. Assay: immunoSEQ multiplex PCR; the TCRdb copy retains only in-frame clones and omits some. The profile shows under 850,000 clones, around 15% of them singletons. The sequenced sample was naive CD4+ T cells from blood. The receptors shown here come from a man in his late teens or twenties with type 1 diabetes.

The chain employs TRBV28 and TRBJ2-3; 10 nucleotides line up with TRBD2. The CDR3 contains 15 residues. The germline CDR1 and CDR2 sequences are MDHEN and SYDVKM. Trimming removed 7 bases from V and 1 base from J; junction bases left unmatched: 5. In DNA form, the CDR3 reads TGTGCCAGCATTGGGACTAGCGTCGGCACAGATACGCAGTATTTT. Its translation is CASIGTSVGTDTQYF. The full variable domain, with the rest looked up from reference TRBV28 and TRBJ2-3, is DVKVTQSSRYLVKRTGEKVFLECVQDMDHENMFWYRQDPGLGLRLIYFSYDVKMKEKGDIPEGYSVSREKKERFSLILESASTNQTSMYLCASIGTSVGTDTQYFGPGTRLTVL.

The sample holds a few counts of this clone. V usage is TRBV25-1 and J usage is TRBJ1-1; D ambiguous. The CDR3 is made up of 15 amino acids. Germline-derived CDR1 and CDR2 are MGHDK and SYGVNS. With 6 bases removed from V and 2 bases from J, the gap between germline ends came to 16 bases. CDR3 DNA: TGTGCCAGCAGGGAGACCGCCTTGAGCAACACTGAAGCTTTCTTT. Translation gives CASRETALSNTEAFF.

This clone was observed a handful of times. V is TRBV27 and J is TRBJ1-5; D is unresolved. The CDR3 runs to 14 residues. Germline V gene lookup returns CDR1 MNHEY and CDR2 SMNVEV (reference sequence). The V and J ends lost 10 bases and 0 bases respectively, with 13 bases between them. The CDR3 nucleotides read TGTGCCACATTGCGTGAAGATAGCAATCAGCCCCAGCATTTT. This sequence encodes CATLREDSNQPQHF.

This clone occurred a few times. This rearrangement joins TRBV5-1 to TRBJ1-5; the match to TRBD1 covers 7 bases. Germline V gives CDR1 SGHRS, CDR2 YFSETQ. CDR3 size: 15 residues. V dropped 3 bases and J dropped 4; count of bases not matched to a gene: 7. This CDR3 is CASSSSGTDNQPQHF. The CDR3 region has the DNA TGCGCCAGCAGCTCGTCCGGGACAGATAATCAGCCCCAGCATTTT.

The chain has TRBV11-2 and TRBJ2-1; 10 nucleotides line up with TRBD1. Germline V gene lookup returns CDR1 SGHAT and CDR2 FQNNGV. The V segment lost 1 base and the J segment 11 bases; nucleotides outside the gene matches: 5. CDR3 length: 14 residues. The CDR3: CASSLGRGQGKQFF. The CDR3 region has the DNA TGTGCCAGCAGCTTAGGGCGGGGACAGGGGAAGCAGTTCTTC.

This rearrangement joins TRBV6-5 to TRBJ1-6; D unresolved. Trimming removed 6 bases from V and 6 bases from J, with 9 bases in between. CDR1 MNHEY and CDR2 SVGAGI come from the germline V gene. CDR3 length equals 13 residues. The CDR3 nucleotides read TGTGCCAGCAGCTACATGGGTAATTCACCCCTCCACTTT. Translated, it gives CASSYMGNSPLHF.

The chain recombines TRBV7-9 with TRBJ2-5; D is undetermined. Deletions cut 5 bases from V and 5 bases from J, with 30 bases between. Germline CDR1 and CDR2: SEHNR and FQNEAQ (reference sequence). This CDR3 region has 19 residues. The CDR3 DNA sequence: TGTGCCAGCAGCGTCCCAACTGGAAAAGTCAGTTCATTATGGGAGACCCAGTACTTC. This translates into CASSVPTGKVSSLWETQYF.

The J gene is TRBJ1-4, the V gene TRBV30; D unclear. CDR1 is GTSNPN and CDR2 is SVGIG in the germline V gene (reference sequence). The CDR3 runs to 11 residues. Trimming left V 8 bases short and J 8 bases short, with 12 bases between. CDR3 sequence (DNA): TGTGCCGCAAGCAGGACGGAAAAACTGTTTTTT. It encodes CAASRTEKLFF. The variable domain in full, with the rest retrieved from reference TRBV30 and TRBJ1-4, is SQTIHQWPATLVQPVGSPLSLECTVEGTSNPNLYWYRQAAGRGLQLLFYSVGIGQISSEVPQNLSASRPQDRQFILSSKKLLLSDSGFYLCAASRTEKLFFGSGTQLSVL.

This clone was observed a handful of times. This chain uses TRBV9 with TRBJ2-7, with TRBD2 identical over 8 bases. The length of the CDR3 is 15 residues. V was pared by 0 bases and J by 7 bases, with 9 bases of the junction left unmatched. The germline V gene has CDR1 SGDLS and CDR2 YYNGEE. The chain's CDR3 is CASSVGTSRPAEQYF. DNA of the CDR3: TGTGCCAGCAGCGTAGGGACTAGCCGCCCAGCGGAGCAGTACTTC.

As regards this clone: Other DNA sequences from this sample encode an identical CDR3 as well. This chain joins TRBV28 and TRBJ1-2; no reliable D call. The CDR3 spans 12 residues. V lost 2 bases and J lost 1, with 2 bases in between. Germline V gives CDR1 MDHEN, CDR2 SYDVKM. CDR3 nucleotides: TGTGCCAGCAGTTTAATTAACTATGGCTACACCTTC. It codes for CASSLINYGYTF.

This clone was found a few times. The rearrangement links TRBV19 to TRBJ2-1; no clear D. V dropped 5 bases and J dropped 0 bases, with 14 bases sitting between them. The CDR3 totals 16 residues. Germline loops: CDR1 LNHDA, CDR2 SQIVND (reference sequence). The CDR3, as DNA: TGTGCCAGTAGTTCCTCCCCCGTAAGCTCCTACAATGAGCAGTTCTTC. Protein product: CASSSSPVSSYNEQFF.

V gene TRBV7-2 combines with J gene TRBJ2-1; no reliable D call. CDR1 is SGHTA, CDR2 FQGNSA, per germline. This CDR3 has 14 residues. The germline V and J ends were trimmed by 5 bases and 5 bases, with 13 bases remaining between them. The CDR3 spells CASSPPLFHNEQFF. The DNA of the CDR3 is TGTGCCAGCAGCCCACCCCTCTTCCACAATGAGCAGTTCTTC.

The chain joins TRBV5-1 to TRBJ2-5; D might be TRBD1 or TRBD2, each matching 5 bases. The CDR3 is 13 amino acids. The V end lost 5 bases, the J end lost 4 bases, and 12 bases lay between the germline ends. CDR1 SGHRS and CDR2 YFSETQ come from the germline V gene. CDR3 sequence reads: CASRIEGRETQYF. Here the CDR3 DNA reads TGCGCCAGCAGGATAGAGGGACGAGAGACCCAGTACTTC.